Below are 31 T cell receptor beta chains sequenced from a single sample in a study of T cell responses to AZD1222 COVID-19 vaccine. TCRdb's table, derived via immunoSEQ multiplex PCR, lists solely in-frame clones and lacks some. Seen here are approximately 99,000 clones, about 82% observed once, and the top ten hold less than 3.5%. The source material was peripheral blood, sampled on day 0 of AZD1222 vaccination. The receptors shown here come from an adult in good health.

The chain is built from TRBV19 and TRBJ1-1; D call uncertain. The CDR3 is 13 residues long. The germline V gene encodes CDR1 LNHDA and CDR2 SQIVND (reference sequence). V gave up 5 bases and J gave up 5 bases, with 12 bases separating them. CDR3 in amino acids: CASSPGRGTEAFF. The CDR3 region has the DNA TGTGCCAGTAGTCCCGGTCGAGGGACTGAAGCTTTCTTT.

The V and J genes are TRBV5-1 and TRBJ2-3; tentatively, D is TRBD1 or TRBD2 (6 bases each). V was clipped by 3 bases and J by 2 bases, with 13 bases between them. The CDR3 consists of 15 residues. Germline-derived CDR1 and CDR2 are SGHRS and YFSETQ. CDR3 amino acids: CASSSNGGHTDTQYF. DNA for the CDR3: TGCGCCAGCAGCTCGAACGGGGGACACACAGATACGCAGTATTTT.

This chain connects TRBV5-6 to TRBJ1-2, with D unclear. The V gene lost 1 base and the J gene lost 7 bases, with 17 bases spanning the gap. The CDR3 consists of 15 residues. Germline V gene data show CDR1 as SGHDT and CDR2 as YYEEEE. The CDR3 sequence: CASSLFGSAGGGYTF. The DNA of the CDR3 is TGTGCCAGCAGCTTGTTTGGCTCTGCGGGAGGTGGCTACACCTTC.

In DNA form, the CDR3 reads TGTGCCAGCAGCTTAGCAAGAGTGAGAGGTCAGCCCCAGCATTTT. It is translated as CASSLARVRGQPQHF. This chain links TRBV7-8 with TRBJ1-5; D not certain. CDR1 is SGHVS and CDR2 is FQNEAQ in the germline V gene. V was trimmed by 0 bases and J by 6 bases, leaving 12 bases between them. CDR3 length: 15 residues.

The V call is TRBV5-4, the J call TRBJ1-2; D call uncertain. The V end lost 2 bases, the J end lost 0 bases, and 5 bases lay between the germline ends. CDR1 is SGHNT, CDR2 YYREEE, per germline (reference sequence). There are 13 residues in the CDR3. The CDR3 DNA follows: TGTGCCAGCAGCTTCGATGCTAACTATGGCTACACCTTC. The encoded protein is CASSFDANYGYTF.

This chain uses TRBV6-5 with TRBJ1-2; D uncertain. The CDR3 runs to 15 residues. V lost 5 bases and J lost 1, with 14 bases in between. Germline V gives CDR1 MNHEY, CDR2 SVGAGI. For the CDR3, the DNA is TGTGCCAGCAGTCAGATGTTGGGTGTTAACTATGGCTACACCTTC. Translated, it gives CASSQMLGVNYGYTF.

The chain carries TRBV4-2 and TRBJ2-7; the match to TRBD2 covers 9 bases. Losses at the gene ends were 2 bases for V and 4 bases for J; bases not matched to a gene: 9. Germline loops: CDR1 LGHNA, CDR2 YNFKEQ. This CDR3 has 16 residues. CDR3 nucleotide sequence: TGTGCCAGCAGCCAAACGGGGGGGACTAGCCAATACGAGCAGTACTTC. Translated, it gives CASSQTGGTSQYEQYF.

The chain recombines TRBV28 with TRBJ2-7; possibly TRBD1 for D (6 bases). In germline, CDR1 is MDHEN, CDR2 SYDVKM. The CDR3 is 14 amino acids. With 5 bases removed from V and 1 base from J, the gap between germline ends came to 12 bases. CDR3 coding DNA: TGTGCCAGCAGTCTACCGGGACAATCCTACGAGCAGTACTTC. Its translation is CASSLPGQSYEQYF. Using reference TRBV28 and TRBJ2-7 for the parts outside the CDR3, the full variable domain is DVKVTQSSRYLVKRTGEKVFLECVQDMDHENMFWYRQDPGLGLRLIYFSYDVKMKEKGDIPEGYSVSREKKERFSLILESASTNQTSMYLCASSLPGQSYEQYFGPGTRLTVT.

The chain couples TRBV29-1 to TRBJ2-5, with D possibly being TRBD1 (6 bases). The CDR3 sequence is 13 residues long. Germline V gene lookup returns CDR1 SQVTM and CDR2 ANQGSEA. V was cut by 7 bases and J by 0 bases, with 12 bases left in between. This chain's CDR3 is CSGYRDNQETQYF. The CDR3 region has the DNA TGCAGCGGTTACAGGGACAACCAAGAGACCCAGTACTTC.

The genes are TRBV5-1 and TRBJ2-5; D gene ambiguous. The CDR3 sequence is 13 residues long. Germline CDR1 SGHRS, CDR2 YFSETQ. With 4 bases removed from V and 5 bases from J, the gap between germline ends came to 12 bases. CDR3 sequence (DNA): TGCGCCAGCAGCCCAGACCTGGGGGAGACCCAGTACTTC. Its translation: CASSPDLGETQYF.

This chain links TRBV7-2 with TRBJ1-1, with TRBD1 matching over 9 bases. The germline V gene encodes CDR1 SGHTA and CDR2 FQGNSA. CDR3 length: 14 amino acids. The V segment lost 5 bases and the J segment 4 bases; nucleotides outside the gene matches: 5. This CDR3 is CASSHGQGSTEAFF. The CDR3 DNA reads TGTGCCAGCAGCCACGGACAGGGGAGCACTGAAGCTTTCTTT.

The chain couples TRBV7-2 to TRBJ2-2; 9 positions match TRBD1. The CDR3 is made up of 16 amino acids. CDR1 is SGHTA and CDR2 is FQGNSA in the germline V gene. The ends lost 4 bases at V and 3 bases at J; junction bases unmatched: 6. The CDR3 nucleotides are TGTGCCAGCAGCTCCAGGGGGACAGGGTACACCGGGGAGCTGTTTTTT. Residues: CASSSRGTGYTGELFF.

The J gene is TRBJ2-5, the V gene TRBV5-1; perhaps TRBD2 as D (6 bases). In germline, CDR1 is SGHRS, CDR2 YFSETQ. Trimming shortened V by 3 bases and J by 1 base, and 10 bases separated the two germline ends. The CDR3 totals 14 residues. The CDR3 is CASSSGGSQETQYF. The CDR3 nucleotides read TGCGCCAGCAGCTCCGGGGGATCCCAAGAGACCCAGTACTTC.

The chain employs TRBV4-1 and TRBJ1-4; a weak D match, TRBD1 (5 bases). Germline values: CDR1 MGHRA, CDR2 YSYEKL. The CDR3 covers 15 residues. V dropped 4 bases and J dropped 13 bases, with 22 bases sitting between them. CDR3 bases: TGCGCCAGCAGCCCACGCGGGAGGGGACGGGGTATACTGTTTTTT. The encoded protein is CASSPRGRGRGILFF.

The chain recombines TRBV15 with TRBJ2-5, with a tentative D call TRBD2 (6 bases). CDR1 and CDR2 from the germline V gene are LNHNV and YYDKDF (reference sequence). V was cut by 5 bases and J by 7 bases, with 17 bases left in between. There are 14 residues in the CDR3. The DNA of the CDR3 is TGTGCCACCAGCTTCGACAGCGCCGGGGGGACCCAGTACTTC. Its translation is CATSFDSAGGTQYF.

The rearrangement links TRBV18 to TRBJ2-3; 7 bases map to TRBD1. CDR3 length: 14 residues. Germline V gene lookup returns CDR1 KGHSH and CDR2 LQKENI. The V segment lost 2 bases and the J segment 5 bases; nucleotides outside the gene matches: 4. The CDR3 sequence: CASSPSGQEDTQYF. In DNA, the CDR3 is TGTGCCAGCTCACCATCCGGACAGGAAGATACGCAGTATTTT.

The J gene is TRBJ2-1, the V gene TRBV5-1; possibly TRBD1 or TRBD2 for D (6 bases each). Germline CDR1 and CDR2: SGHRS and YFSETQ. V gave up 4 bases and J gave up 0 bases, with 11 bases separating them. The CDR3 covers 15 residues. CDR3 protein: CASSRGQGSYNEQFF. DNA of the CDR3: TGCGCCAGCAGCCGGGGGCAGGGCTCCTACAATGAGCAGTTCTTC.

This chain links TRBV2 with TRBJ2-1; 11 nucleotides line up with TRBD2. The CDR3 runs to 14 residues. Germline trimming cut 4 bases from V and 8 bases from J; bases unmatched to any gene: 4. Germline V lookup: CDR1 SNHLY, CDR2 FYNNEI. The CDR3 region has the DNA TGTGCCAGCAGTGGAGTAGCGGGGGGGGATGAGCAGTTCTTC. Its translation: CASSGVAGGDEQFF.

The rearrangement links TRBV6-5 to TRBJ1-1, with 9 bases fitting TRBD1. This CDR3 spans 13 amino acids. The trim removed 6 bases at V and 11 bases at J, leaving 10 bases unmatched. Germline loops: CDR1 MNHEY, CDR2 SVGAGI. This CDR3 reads CASSRGQGLRAFF. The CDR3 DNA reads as TGTGCCAGCAGCCGCGGACAGGGGCTGAGGGCTTTCTTT.

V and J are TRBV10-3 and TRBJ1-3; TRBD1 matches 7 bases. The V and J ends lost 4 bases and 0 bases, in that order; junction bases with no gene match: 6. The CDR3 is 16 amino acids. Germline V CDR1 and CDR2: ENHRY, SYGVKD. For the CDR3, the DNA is TGTGCCATCAGTGCTGGACAGGTCCTCTCTGGAAACACCATATATTTT. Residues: CAISAGQVLSGNTIYF.

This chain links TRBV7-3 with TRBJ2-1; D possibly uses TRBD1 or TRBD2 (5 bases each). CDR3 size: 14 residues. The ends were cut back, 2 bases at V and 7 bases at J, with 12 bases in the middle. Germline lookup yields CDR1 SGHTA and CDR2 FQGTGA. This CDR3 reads CASSLGGKGNEQFF. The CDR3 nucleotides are TGTGCCAGCAGCTTAGGGGGAAAGGGGAATGAGCAGTTCTTC.

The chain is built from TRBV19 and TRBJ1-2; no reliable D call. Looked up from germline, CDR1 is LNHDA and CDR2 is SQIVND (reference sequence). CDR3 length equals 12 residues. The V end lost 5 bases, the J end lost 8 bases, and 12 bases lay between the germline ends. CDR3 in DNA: TGTGCCAGTAGTCCCCGAGCGGGCGGCTACACCTTC. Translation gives CASSPRAGGYTF.

CDR3 amino acids: CASSTGTATYEQYF. In DNA form, the CDR3 reads TGTGCCAGTAGTACCGGGACAGCGACCTACGAGCAGTACTTC. The rearrangement uses TRBV19 and TRBJ2-7, with TRBD1 matching 7 bases. This CDR3 is built from 14 residues. The V segment lost 4 bases and the J segment 2 bases; nucleotides outside the gene matches: 5. Germline CDR1 is LNHDA and CDR2 is SQIVND (reference sequence).

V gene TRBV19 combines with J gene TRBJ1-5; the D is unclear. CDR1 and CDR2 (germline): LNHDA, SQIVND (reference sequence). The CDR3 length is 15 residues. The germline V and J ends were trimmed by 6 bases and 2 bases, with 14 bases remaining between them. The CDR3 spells CASRSGRTGNQPQHF. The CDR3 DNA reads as TGTGCCAGTAGAAGCGGCCGTACAGGCAATCAGCCCCAGCATTTT.

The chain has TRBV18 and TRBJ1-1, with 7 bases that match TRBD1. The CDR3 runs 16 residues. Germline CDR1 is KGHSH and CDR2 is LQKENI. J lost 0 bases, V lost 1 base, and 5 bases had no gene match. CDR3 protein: CASSPLRDSMNTEAFF. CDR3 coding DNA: TGTGCCAGCTCACCACTTAGGGACAGCATGAACACTGAAGCTTTCTTT. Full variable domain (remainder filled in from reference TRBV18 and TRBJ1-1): NAGVMQNPRHLVRRRGQEARLRCSPMKGHSHVYWYRQLPEEGLKFMVYLQKENIIDESGMPKERFSAEFPKEGPSILRIQQVVRGDSAAYFCASSPLRDSMNTEAFFGQGTRLTVV.

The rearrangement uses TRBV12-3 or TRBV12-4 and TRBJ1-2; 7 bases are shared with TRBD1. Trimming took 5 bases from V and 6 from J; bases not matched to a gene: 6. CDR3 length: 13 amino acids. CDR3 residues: CASSRQGGDGYTF. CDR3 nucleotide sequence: TGTGCCAGCAGTAGACAGGGAGGGGATGGCTACACCTTC.

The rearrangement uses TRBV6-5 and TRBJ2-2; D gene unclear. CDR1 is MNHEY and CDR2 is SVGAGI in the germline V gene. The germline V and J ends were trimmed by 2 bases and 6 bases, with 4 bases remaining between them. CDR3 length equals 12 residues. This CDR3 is CASSYVAGELFF. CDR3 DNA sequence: TGTGCCAGCAGTTACGTGGCCGGGGAGCTGTTTTTT.

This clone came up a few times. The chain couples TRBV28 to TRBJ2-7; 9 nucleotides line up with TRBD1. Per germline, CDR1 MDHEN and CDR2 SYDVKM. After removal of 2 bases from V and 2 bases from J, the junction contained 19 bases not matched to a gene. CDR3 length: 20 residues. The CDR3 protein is CASSLKGQGRRNRAPYEQYF. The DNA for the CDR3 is TGTGCCAGCAGTTTAAAGGGACAGGGTCGTCGAAACCGAGCCCCCTACGAGCAGTACTTC. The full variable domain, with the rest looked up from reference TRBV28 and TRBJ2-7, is DVKVTQSSRYLVKRTGEKVFLECVQDMDHENMFWYRQDPGLGLRLIYFSYDVKMKEKGDIPEGYSVSREKKERFSLILESASTNQTSMYLCASSLKGQGRRNRAPYEQYFGPGTRLTVT.

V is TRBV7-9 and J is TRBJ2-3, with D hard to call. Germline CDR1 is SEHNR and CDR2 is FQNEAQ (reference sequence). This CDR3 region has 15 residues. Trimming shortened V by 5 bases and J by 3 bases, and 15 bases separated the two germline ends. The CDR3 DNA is TGTGCCAGCAGCCTCGGGCCTGTCATAACAGATACGCAGTATTTT. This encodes CASSLGPVITDTQYF.

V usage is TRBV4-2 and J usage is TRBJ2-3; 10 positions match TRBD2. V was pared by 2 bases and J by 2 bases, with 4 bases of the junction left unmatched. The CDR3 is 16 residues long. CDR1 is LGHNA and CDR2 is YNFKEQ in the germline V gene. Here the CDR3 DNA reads TGTGCCAGCAGCCAACTACTAGCGGGGATCACAGATACGCAGTATTTT. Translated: CASSQLLAGITDTQYF.

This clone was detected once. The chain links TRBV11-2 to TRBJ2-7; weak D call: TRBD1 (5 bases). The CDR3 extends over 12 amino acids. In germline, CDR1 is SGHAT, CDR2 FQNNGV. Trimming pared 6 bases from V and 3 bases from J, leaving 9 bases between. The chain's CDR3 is CASRLQGYEQYF. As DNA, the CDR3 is TGTGCCAGCAGGCTCCAGGGCTACGAGCAGTACTTC.